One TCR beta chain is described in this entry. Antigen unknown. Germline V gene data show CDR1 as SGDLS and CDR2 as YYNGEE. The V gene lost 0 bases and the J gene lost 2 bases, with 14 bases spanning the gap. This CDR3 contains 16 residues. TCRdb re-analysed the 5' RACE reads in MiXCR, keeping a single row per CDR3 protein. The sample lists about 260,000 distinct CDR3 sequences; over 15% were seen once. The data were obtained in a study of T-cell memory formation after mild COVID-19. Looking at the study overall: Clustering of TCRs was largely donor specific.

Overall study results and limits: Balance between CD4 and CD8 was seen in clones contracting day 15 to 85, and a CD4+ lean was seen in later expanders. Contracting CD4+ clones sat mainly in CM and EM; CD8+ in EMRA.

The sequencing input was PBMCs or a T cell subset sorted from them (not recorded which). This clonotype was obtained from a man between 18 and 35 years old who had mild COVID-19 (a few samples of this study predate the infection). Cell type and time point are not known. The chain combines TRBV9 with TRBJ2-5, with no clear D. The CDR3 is CASSVGAEIVQETQYF. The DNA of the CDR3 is TGTGCCAGCAGCGTAGGTGCGGAAATTGTACAAGAGACCCAGTACTTC.